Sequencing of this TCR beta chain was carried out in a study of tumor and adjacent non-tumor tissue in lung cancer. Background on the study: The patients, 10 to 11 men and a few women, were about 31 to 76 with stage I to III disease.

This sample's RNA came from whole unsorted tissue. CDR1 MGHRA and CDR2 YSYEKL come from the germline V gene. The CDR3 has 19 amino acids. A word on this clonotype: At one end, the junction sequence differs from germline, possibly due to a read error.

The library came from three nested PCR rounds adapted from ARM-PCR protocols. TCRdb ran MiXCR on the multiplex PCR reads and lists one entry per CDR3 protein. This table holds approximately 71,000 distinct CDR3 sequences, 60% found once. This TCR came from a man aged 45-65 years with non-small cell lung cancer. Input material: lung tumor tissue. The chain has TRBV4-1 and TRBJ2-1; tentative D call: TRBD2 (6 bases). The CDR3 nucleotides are TGCGCCAGCAGCCAAGAGGGTCTTCCAGGTCGTGGGGGGTACAATGAGCTGTTCTTC. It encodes CASSQEGLPGRGGYNELFF.